These T cell receptor beta chains were read from a single sample in a study of blood T cell repertoires in COVID-19. Produced via immunoSEQ multiplex PCR; TCRdb's table is partial and in-frame only. The table has 250,000 to 350,000 clones, approximately 83% seen once. The source material was PBMCs or T cells enriched from blood (not recorded which). The source is a woman aged 25-40 years who had recovered from COVID-19. CDR3s include the opening cysteine and the closing phenylalanine or tryptophan. Each record gives: V gene, D gene, J gene, clone size, CDR3 protein, CDR3 DNA. The D gene is left open where the match is weak. Clone sizes are given selectively: once, few, many, or a class where the clone is expanded.

V gene: TRBV18
D gene: TRBD1
J gene: TRBJ2-1
clone size: -
CDR3 protein: CASSPGQGVDNEQFF
CDR3 DNA: TGTGCCAGCTCACCGGGACAGGGGGTAGACAATGAGCAGTTCTTC

V gene: TRBV5-1
D gene: -
J gene: TRBJ1-1
clone size: -
CDR3 protein: CASSSNRDWNTEAFF
CDR3 DNA: TGCGCCAGCAGCTCCAACAGGGATTGGAACACTGAAGCTTTCTTT

V gene: TRBV19
D gene: TRBD1
J gene: TRBJ1-5
clone size: -
CDR3 protein: CASSISRGSNQPQHF
CDR3 DNA: TGTGCCAGTAGTATTTCCAGGGGGAGCAATCAGCCCCAGCATTTT

V gene: TRBV15
D gene: TRBD1
J gene: TRBJ1-2
clone size: few
CDR3 protein: CATSRVATGDIRYTF
CDR3 DNA: TGTGCCACCAGCAGAGTAGCGACAGGGGATATTCGCTACACCTTC

V gene: TRBV9
D gene: TRBD1
J gene: TRBJ1-2
clone size: -
CDR3 protein: CASSAHNRGDYGYTF
CDR3 DNA: TGTGCCAGCAGCGCACACAACAGGGGGGACTATGGCTACACCTTC

V gene: TRBV11-2
D gene: TRBD1
J gene: TRBJ2-5
clone size: -
CDR3 protein: CASNRDRRQETQYF
CDR3 DNA: TGTGCCAGCAACAGGGACAGGCGCCAAGAGACCCAGTACTTC

V gene: TRBV27
D gene: TRBD2
J gene: TRBJ2-5
clone size: -
CDR3 protein: CASSFRTSGRGGFQETQYF
CDR3 DNA: TGTGCCAGCAGTTTCCGGACTAGCGGGAGAGGGGGGTTCCAAGAGACCCAGTACTTC

V gene: TRBV6-2/TRBV6-3
D gene: TRBD2
J gene: TRBJ2-3
clone size: -
CDR3 protein: CASSPQRGHTDTQYF
CDR3 DNA: TGTGCCAGCAGCCCCCAGCGGGGGCACACAGATACGCAGTATTTT

V gene: TRBV7-8
D gene: -
J gene: TRBJ2-1
clone size: -
CDR3 protein: CASSLTSYNEQFF
CDR3 DNA: TGTGCCAGCAGCCTGACTAGCTACAATGAGCAGTTCTTC

V gene: TRBV27
D gene: -
J gene: TRBJ1-6
clone size: few
CDR3 protein: CASSSLPDRPYNSPLHF
CDR3 DNA: TGTGCCAGCAGCTCACTCCCTGACAGGCCCTATAATTCACCCCTCCACTTT

V gene: TRBV19
D gene: -
J gene: TRBJ1-2
clone size: -
CDR3 protein: CASTYTSSGGYGYTF
CDR3 DNA: TGTGCCAGTACCTACACATCCTCAGGAGGGTATGGCTACACCTTC

V gene: TRBV7-3
D gene: TRBD2
J gene: TRBJ2-7
clone size: -
CDR3 protein: CASSLFTAGTSGYEQYF
CDR3 DNA: TGTGCCAGCAGCTTATTCACCGCCGGGACTAGCGGATACGAGCAGTACTTC

V gene: TRBV16
D gene: -
J gene: TRBJ2-1
clone size: -
CDR3 protein: CASSQFTDNEQFF
CDR3 DNA: TGTGCCAGCAGCCAATTTACAGACAATGAGCAGTTCTTC

V gene: TRBV2
D gene: TRBD1
J gene: TRBJ2-7
clone size: -
CDR3 protein: CASSVSATQGAYEQYF
CDR3 DNA: TGTGCCAGCAGTGTATCAGCTACCCAGGGGGCCTACGAGCAGTACTTC

V gene: TRBV29-1
D gene: TRBD1
J gene: TRBJ1-6
clone size: many
CDR3 protein: CSVASRWTGLNSPLHF
CDR3 DNA: TGCAGCGTTGCCTCCCGTTGGACAGGATTAAATTCACCCCTCCACTTT

V gene: TRBV28
D gene: TRBD1
J gene: TRBJ2-7
clone size: -
CDR3 protein: CASSGDLRTGAYEQYF
CDR3 DNA: TGTGCCAGCAGTGGAGATCTTAGGACAGGGGCCTACGAGCAGTACTTC

V gene: TRBV18
D gene: -
J gene: TRBJ2-5
clone size: -
CDR3 protein: CASSPMRETQYF
CDR3 DNA: TGTGCCAGCTCACCAATGCGAGAGACCCAGTACTTC

V gene: TRBV5-5
D gene: TRBD2
J gene: TRBJ2-4
clone size: -
CDR3 protein: CASGRDIAKNIQYF
CDR3 DNA: TGTGCCAGCGGGAGGGATATAGCCAAAAACATTCAGTACTTC

V gene: TRBV9
D gene: -
J gene: TRBJ1-2
clone size: -
CDR3 protein: CASSVVGGGYTF
CDR3 DNA: TGTGCCAGCAGCGTAGTAGGGGGTGGCTACACCTTC

V gene: TRBV6-1
D gene: -
J gene: TRBJ2-3
clone size: -
CDR3 protein: CASSEAAGAVDTQYF
CDR3 DNA: TGTGCCAGCAGTGAAGCGGCAGGGGCCGTAGATACGCAGTATTTT

V gene: TRBV12-3/TRBV12-4
D gene: TRBD1
J gene: TRBJ1-2
clone size: -
CDR3 protein: CASFGTGEYGYTF
CDR3 DNA: TGTGCCAGCTTTGGGACAGGGGAATATGGCTACACCTTC

V gene: TRBV13
D gene: TRBD1
J gene: TRBJ1-3
clone size: -
CDR3 protein: CASSRRQGSGNTIYF
CDR3 DNA: TGTGCCAGCAGCCGTCGACAGGGGTCTGGAAACACCATATATTTT

V gene: TRBV7-2
D gene: -
J gene: TRBJ1-4
clone size: -
CDR3 protein: CASSRDWANEKLFF
CDR3 DNA: TGTGCCAGCAGCCGGGATTGGGCTAATGAAAAACTGTTTTTT

V gene: TRBV5-5
D gene: TRBD2
J gene: TRBJ2-3
clone size: once
CDR3 protein: CASRRSGSTDTQYF
CDR3 DNA: TGTGCCAGCAGACGTAGCGGGAGCACAGATACGCAGTATTTT

V gene: TRBV24-1
D gene: TRBD1
J gene: TRBJ1-1
clone size: -
CDR3 protein: CATREGQGTEAFF
CDR3 DNA: TGTGCCACCAGGGAAGGACAGGGCACTGAAGCTTTCTTT

V gene: TRBV2
D gene: TRBD1
J gene: TRBJ2-5
clone size: -
CDR3 protein: CASRQTGVAETQYF
CDR3 DNA: TGTGCCAGCAGACAGACAGGGGTGGCAGAGACCCAGTACTTC

V gene: TRBV25-1
D gene: -
J gene: TRBJ2-1
clone size: -
CDR3 protein: CASSVEGPGDNEQFF
CDR3 DNA: TGTGCCAGCAGTGTTGAAGGGCCAGGGGACAATGAGCAGTTCTTC

V gene: TRBV28
D gene: TRBD1
J gene: TRBJ2-3
clone size: once
CDR3 protein: CASSETGDRADTQYF
CDR3 DNA: TGTGCCAGCAGTGAAACAGGGGATAGGGCAGATACGCAGTATTTT

V gene: TRBV5-1
D gene: TRBD1
J gene: TRBJ1-3
clone size: -
CDR3 protein: CASSQGQGGNTIYF
CDR3 DNA: TGCGCCAGCAGTCAAGGACAGGGGGGAAACACCATATATTTT

V gene: TRBV5-1
D gene: TRBD1
J gene: TRBJ1-1
clone size: -
CDR3 protein: CASSLEGLGTGKEAFF
CDR3 DNA: TGCGCCAGCAGCTTGGAGGGTTTGGGGACAGGGAAAGAAGCTTTCTTT

V gene: TRBV9
D gene: -
J gene: TRBJ2-3
clone size: -
CDR3 protein: CASSGQVSSTDTQYF
CDR3 DNA: TGTGCCAGCAGCGGCCAGGTTTCCTCCACAGATACGCAGTATTTT

V gene: TRBV19
D gene: TRBD1
J gene: TRBJ1-2
clone size: -
CDR3 protein: CASANRGNPNGYTF
CDR3 DNA: TGTGCCAGTGCCAACAGGGGGAACCCTAATGGCTACACCTTC

V gene: TRBV14
D gene: TRBD2
J gene: TRBJ2-3
clone size: -
CDR3 protein: CASSQEVLTSGGRSDSTDTQYF
CDR3 DNA: TGTGCCAGCAGCCAAGAAGTATTGACTAGCGGGGGACGATCTGATTCGACAGATACGCAGTATTTT

V gene: TRBV28
D gene: -
J gene: TRBJ2-3
clone size: -
CDR3 protein: CASSLPPGRGSTDTQYF
CDR3 DNA: TGTGCCAGCAGTTTGCCACCGGGGCGGGGCAGCACAGATACGCAGTATTTT

V gene: TRBV27
D gene: -
J gene: TRBJ2-6
clone size: once
CDR3 protein: CASTPRKSSGANVLTF
CDR3 DNA: TGTGCCAGCACCCCCAGGAAGAGCTCTGGGGCCAACGTCCTGACTTTC

V gene: TRBV4-1
D gene: -
J gene: TRBJ2-5
clone size: -
CDR3 protein: CASSQEGSVRETQYF
CDR3 DNA: TGCGCCAGCAGCCAGGAGGGATCGGTCCGTGAGACCCAGTACTTC

V gene: TRBV5-4
D gene: TRBD1
J gene: TRBJ1-3
clone size: -
CDR3 protein: CASSFSTGRFAGNTIYF
CDR3 DNA: TGTGCCAGCAGCTTTTCGACAGGGCGGTTCGCTGGAAACACCATATATTTT

V gene: TRBV7-9
D gene: -
J gene: TRBJ2-6
clone size: -
CDR3 protein: CASSFPRPGANVLTF
CDR3 DNA: TGTGCCAGCAGCTTTCCGAGGCCTGGGGCCAACGTCCTGACTTTC

V gene: TRBV5-6
D gene: TRBD2
J gene: TRBJ2-2
clone size: few
CDR3 protein: CASSRGTSTTGELFF
CDR3 DNA: TGTGCCAGCAGCCGAGGGACTAGTACCACCGGGGAGCTGTTTTTT

V gene: TRBV19
D gene: -
J gene: TRBJ2-1
clone size: -
CDR3 protein: CASKRSGSYNEQFF
CDR3 DNA: TGTGCCAGTAAACGGTCGGGGTCCTACAATGAGCAGTTCTTC

V gene: TRBV5-6
D gene: -
J gene: TRBJ1-2
clone size: -
CDR3 protein: CASSLKTLGTSTRGYTF
CDR3 DNA: TGTGCCAGCAGCTTGAAGACGCTCGGGACTTCCACAAGGGGCTACACCTTC

V gene: TRBV11-2
D gene: -
J gene: TRBJ1-1
clone size: -
CDR3 protein: CASSLAGRTEAFF
CDR3 DNA: TGTGCCAGCAGCTTAGCTGGCCGCACTGAAGCTTTCTTT

V gene: TRBV7-2
D gene: TRBD1
J gene: TRBJ1-1
clone size: -
CDR3 protein: CASSLLDRGEAFF
CDR3 DNA: TGTGCCAGCAGCTTACTGGACAGGGGTGAAGCTTTCTTT

V gene: TRBV2
D gene: TRBD1
J gene: TRBJ2-3
clone size: -
CDR3 protein: CARHRDRGSSRGTDTQYF
CDR3 DNA: TGTGCCCGCCACCGGGACAGGGGGTCATCCAGAGGCACAGATACGCAGTATTTT

V gene: TRBV9
D gene: TRBD1
J gene: TRBJ2-1
clone size: -
CDR3 protein: CASSVETGGLYNEQFF
CDR3 DNA: TGTGCCAGCAGCGTCGAGACAGGGGGGCTCTACAATGAGCAGTTCTTC

V gene: TRBV13
D gene: TRBD1
J gene: TRBJ1-3
clone size: -
CDR3 protein: CASSTGTEANTIYF
CDR3 DNA: TGTGCCAGCAGCACGGGGACAGAAGCAAACACCATATATTTT

V gene: TRBV7-9
D gene: -
J gene: TRBJ1-2
clone size: -
CDR3 protein: CATTPTGTNYGYTF
CDR3 DNA: TGTGCCACAACCCCGACAGGAACTAACTATGGCTACACCTTC

V gene: TRBV7-8
D gene: TRBD1
J gene: TRBJ2-1
clone size: once
CDR3 protein: CASTLRLGRGPAYEQFF
CDR3 DNA: TGTGCCAGCACCCTTAGATTGGGAAGGGGGCCGGCATATGAGCAGTTCTTC

V gene: TRBV11-3
D gene: -
J gene: TRBJ2-2
clone size: -
CDR3 protein: CASSSSRGNTGELFF
CDR3 DNA: TGTGCCAGCAGCAGCTCACGGGGGAACACCGGGGAGCTGTTTTTT

V gene: TRBV28
D gene: TRBD1
J gene: TRBJ2-7
clone size: once
CDR3 protein: CASSPLPGGSDYEQYF
CDR3 DNA: TGTGCCAGCAGTCCCTTACCAGGGGGCTCCGACTACGAGCAGTACTTC

V gene: TRBV27
D gene: -
J gene: TRBJ2-7
clone size: -
CDR3 protein: CASRPLDRYSYEQYF
CDR3 DNA: TGTGCCAGCAGGCCTTTAGACAGGTACTCCTACGAGCAGTACTTC

V gene: TRBV6-5
D gene: TRBD2
J gene: TRBJ2-7
clone size: -
CDR3 protein: CASSYSASGTLYEQYF
CDR3 DNA: TGTGCCAGCAGTTACTCGGCTAGCGGGACCCTCTACGAGCAGTACTTC

V gene: TRBV7-2
D gene: TRBD2
J gene: TRBJ2-7
clone size: -
CDR3 protein: CASSPTSGYTYEQYF
CDR3 DNA: TGTGCCAGCAGCCCAACTAGCGGGTATACCTACGAGCAGTACTTC

V gene: TRBV21-1
D gene: -
J gene: TRBJ1-1
clone size: -
CDR3 protein: CASSKGAGRVAFF
CDR3 DNA: TGTGCCAGCAGCAAAGGCGCGGGGCGGGTAGCTTTCTTT

V gene: TRBV7-9
D gene: -
J gene: TRBJ1-1
clone size: -
CDR3 protein: CASSTYREGTEAFF
CDR3 DNA: TGTGCCAGCAGCACTTACAGGGAAGGCACTGAAGCTTTCTTT

V gene: TRBV10-2
D gene: TRBD1
J gene: TRBJ2-1
clone size: -
CDR3 protein: CASSWTGPYNEQFF
CDR3 DNA: TGCGCCAGCAGTTGGACAGGGCCCTACAATGAGCAGTTCTTC

V gene: TRBV30
D gene: -
J gene: TRBJ1-3
clone size: -
CDR3 protein: CAWSRGHSGNTIYF
CDR3 DNA: TGTGCCTGGAGCAGGGGCCACTCTGGAAACACCATATATTTT